The 31 T cell receptor beta chains reported below all come from one sample, sequenced in a study of Ad26.COV2.S vaccination and SARS-CoV-2 variants. This table comes from immunoSEQ multiplex PCR, and its TCRdb copy is limited to in-frame clones, with some not included. Found here are about 350,000 clones, less than 90% of them singletons; the top ten hold around 6.1%. Treatment described: about 20 received Ad26.COV2.S at low or high dose, single or two shots; 5 received placebo; per-sample allocation not given. Vaccine and placebo recipients were sampled on day 63 after the first injection. Sequenced material: peripheral blood, taken in a trial of Ad26.COV2.S vaccine versus placebo. Every receptor here comes from a person between 18 and 65 years old who received the Ad26.COV2.S COVID-19 vaccine or a placebo.

In its sample, this clone was seen once. The chain combines TRBV7-6 with TRBJ2-7, with D possibly TRBD1 on 6 matching bases. The germline V gene has CDR1 SGHVS and CDR2 FNYEAQ. The CDR3 covers 11 residues. Trimming shortened V by 5 bases and J by 7 bases, and 9 bases separated the two germline ends. The CDR3 DNA sequence: TGTGCCAGCAGCAGCAGGGGAGAGCAGTACTTC. This translates into CASSSRGEQYF.

The chain joins TRBV5-5 to TRBJ2-1, with D possibly matching TRBD1 (7 bases). The germline V and J ends were trimmed by 4 bases and 8 bases, with 19 bases remaining between them. Germline assignment: CDR1 SGHKS and CDR2 YYEKEE (reference sequence). The CDR3 length is 15 residues. The CDR3 DNA sequence: TGTGCCAGCAGCAGACGTAGGACAGGAGGGGATGAGCAGTTCTTC. It is translated as CASSRRRTGGDEQFF.

The chain employs TRBV19 and TRBJ2-7; the D gene is possibly TRBD1 (6 bases). V shed 9 bases and J shed 6 bases, with 21 bases lying between them. The CDR3 is made up of 14 amino acids. From germline, CDR1 is LNHDA and CDR2 SQIVND (reference sequence). The CDR3 DNA reads TGTGCCAGCAACCCCGGGGACATTCGCGCCGAGCAGTACTTC. The encoded protein is CASNPGDIRAEQYF.

The chain is built from TRBV19 and TRBJ2-1, with TRBD1 matching 8 bases. CDR1 LNHDA and CDR2 SQIVND come from the germline V gene (reference sequence). V gave up 3 bases and J gave up 7 bases; unmatched junction bases: 2. The CDR3 is 13 amino acids. The CDR3 sequence is CASSIRQGNEQFF. Written as DNA, the CDR3 is TGTGCCAGTAGTATCCGACAGGGGAATGAGCAGTTCTTC. Looking up the rest from reference TRBV19 and TRBJ2-1 gives the full variable domain: DGGITQSPKYLFRKEGQNVTLSCEQNLNHDAMYWYRQDPGQGLRLIYYSQIVNDFQKGDIAEGYSVSREKKESFPLTVTSAQKNPTAFYLCASSIRQGNEQFFGPGTRLTVL.

This chain connects TRBV4-3 to TRBJ1-2; D is unclear. V lost 0 bases and J 1 base, leaving 15 bases between the germline ends. This CDR3 region has 17 residues. The germline V gene has CDR1 LGHNA and CDR2 YSLEER. DNA of the CDR3: TGCGCCAGCAGCCAAGAATGGCTCACTGCCGATAACTATGGCTACACCTTC. Protein sequence: CASSQEWLTADNYGYTF.

This CDR3 reads CASSPRGGRTDTQYF. Here the CDR3 DNA reads TGTGCCAGCAGTCCCCGCGGGGGGCGTACAGATACGCAGTATTTT. The V call is TRBV11-3, the J call TRBJ2-3; TRBD2 matches at 8 bases. With V trimmed by 6 bases and J by 3 bases, 8 bases remained unmatched. The CDR3 runs 15 residues. CDR1 is SGHNT, CDR2 YENEEA, per germline.

CDR3 sequence: CASSVQGTNAYEQYF. The CDR3, as DNA: TGTGCCAGCAGCGTCCAGGGGACGAACGCCTACGAGCAGTACTTC. The chain couples TRBV21-1 to TRBJ2-7; the D call of TRBD1 is as the table states it, not checked on the DNA. TRBV21-1 is flagged as a pseudogene. CDR3 length equals 15 residues.

The chain employs TRBV19 and TRBJ2-7, with TRBD2 as a possible D gene (6 bases). V was clipped by 8 bases and J by 3 bases, with 14 bases between them. The CDR3 sequence is 13 residues long. Germline V gene sequence: CDR1 LNHDA, CDR2 SQIVND (reference sequence). The CDR3 DNA reads TGTGCCAGTTTACGACCCGGGAGCTACGAGCAGTACTTC. Residues: CASLRPGSYEQYF.

The genes are TRBV4-1 and TRBJ1-1; D is unclear. CDR3 length: 13 residues. Deletions cut 0 bases from V and 5 bases from J, with 7 bases between. CDR1 MGHRA and CDR2 YSYEKL come from the germline V gene. CDR3 in amino acids: CASSQDGLTEAFF. The CDR3 DNA is TGCGCCAGCAGCCAAGATGGACTGACTGAAGCTTTCTTT.

This rearrangement joins TRBV2 to TRBJ1-4; 7 positions match TRBD1. V lost 7 bases, J lost 8 bases, and 10 bases stayed unmatched. CDR1 and CDR2 (germline): SNHLY, FYNNEI. This CDR3 comprises 14 residues. CDR3 region: CASTFQGGGEKLFF. CDR3 DNA: TGTGCCAGCACCTTCCAGGGGGGAGGGGAAAAACTGTTTTTT.

The count of this clone is one. The chain recombines TRBV7-8 with TRBJ1-4, with TRBD1 matching over 7 bases. The ends lost 5 bases at V and 4 bases at J; junction bases unmatched: 10. Per germline, CDR1 SGHVS and CDR2 FQNEAQ. This CDR3 has 16 residues. CDR3 amino acids: CASSPPGTAGNEKLFF. In DNA form, the CDR3 reads TGTGCCAGCAGCCCACCCGGGACAGCTGGTAATGAAAAACTGTTTTTT. The whole variable domain, remainder taken from reference TRBV7-8 and TRBJ1-4, is GAGVSQSPRYKVAKRGQDVALRCDPISGHVSLFWYQQALGQGPEFLTYFQNEAQLDKSGLPSDRFFAERPEGSVSTLKIQRTQQEDSAVYLCASSPPGTAGNEKLFFGSGTQLSVL.

This chain uses TRBV6-5 with TRBJ1-6; D not certain. V was trimmed by 7 bases and J by 0 bases, leaving 10 bases between them. There are 15 residues in the CDR3. Per germline, CDR1 MNHEY and CDR2 SVGAGI. CDR3 nucleotides: TGTGCCAGCACCCCGGCACTCTCCTATAATTCACCCCTCCACTTT. As protein: CASTPALSYNSPLHF.

To note about this clone: The junction departs from the called germline gene at one end, perhaps through a read error. V is TRBV27 and J is TRBJ1-1, with unresolved D. Per germline, CDR1 MNHEY and CDR2 SMNVEV (reference sequence). CDR3 length: 14 residues. The CDR3 reads CASSLSPLNTEAFF. Here the CDR3 DNA reads TGTGCCAGCAGTCTATCACCTTTGAACACTGAAGCTTTCTTT.

The chain carries TRBV12-3 or TRBV12-4 and TRBJ2-5, with D unclear. With 1 base removed from V and 5 bases from J, the gap between germline ends came to 8 bases. The CDR3 is 13 amino acids. Here the CDR3 DNA reads TGTGCCAGCAGTTTAGGACTTGGGGAGACCCAGTACTTC. This gives the protein CASSLGLGETQYF.

In DNA, the CDR3 is TGTGCCAGCAGTTTCATGGGACAAGGTGTGGAGCAGTACTTC. Its translation is CASSFMGQGVEQYF. The chain joins TRBV27 to TRBJ2-7, with a possible D match to TRBD1 (6 bases). This CDR3 contains 14 residues. V shed 3 bases and J shed 7 bases, with 16 bases lying between them. In germline, CDR1 is MNHEY, CDR2 SMNVEV (reference sequence).

V gene TRBV18 combines with J gene TRBJ1-2; 7 nucleotides align to TRBD1. V lost 3 bases, J lost 0 bases, and 4 bases stayed unmatched. This CDR3 is built from 15 residues. Germline assignment: CDR1 KGHSH and CDR2 LQKENI. The CDR3 loop reads CASSPDRVPNYGYTF. The CDR3 DNA reads TGTGCCAGCTCACCCGACAGGGTACCTAACTATGGCTACACCTTC.

The chain carries TRBV4-3 and TRBJ1-1; no reliable D call. Germline V gene lookup returns CDR1 LGHNA and CDR2 YSLEER. The CDR3 sequence is 13 residues long. The V end lost 3 bases, the J end lost 4 bases, and 9 bases lay between the germline ends. CDR3 nucleotide sequence: TGCGCCAGCAGCCATCGGGGAATCACTGAAGCTTTCTTT. This sequence encodes CASSHRGITEAFF.

V gene TRBV5-4 combines with J gene TRBJ1-1; 7 bases align to TRBD1. V lost 5 bases and J lost 1; bases outside the gene matches: 5. Germline CDR1 and CDR2: SGHNT and YYREEE (reference sequence). This CDR3 spans 14 amino acids. The DNA for the CDR3 is TGTGCCAGCAGAGGCGGGACAGCGAACACTGAAGCTTTCTTT. Translated, it gives CASRGGTANTEAFF.

The V and J genes are TRBV27 and TRBJ2-7, with D perhaps TRBD1 (5 bases). Germline values: CDR1 MNHEY, CDR2 SMNVEV (reference sequence). This CDR3 region has 14 residues. V shed 6 bases and J shed 2 bases, with 14 bases lying between them. The CDR3 reads CASSPSRAPYEQYF. CDR3 coding DNA: TGTGCCAGCAGCCCGAGCAGGGCCCCCTACGAGCAGTACTTC.

The chain has TRBV6-6 and TRBJ2-3; maybe TRBD1 (5 bases). The V and J ends lost 2 bases and 2 bases respectively, with 8 bases between them. Per germline, CDR1 MNHNY and CDR2 SVGAGI (reference sequence). The CDR3 loop spans 14 amino acids. For the CDR3, the DNA is TGTGCCAGCAGTTACAGGGGTTACACAGATACGCAGTATTTT. Encoded protein: CASSYRGYTDTQYF.

The J gene is TRBJ2-2, the V gene TRBV25-1; possible D gene TRBD2, 5 bases. V lost 6 bases, J lost 3 bases, and 14 bases lay in between. The CDR3 has 15 residues. CDR1 is MGHDK and CDR2 is SYGVNS in the germline V gene. CDR3 protein: CASSLIEADTGELFF. The CDR3 DNA reads as TGTGCCAGCAGCCTGATAGAAGCGGACACCGGGGAGCTGTTTTTT.

V is TRBV2 and J is TRBJ2-5; D may be TRBD1 (5 bases). Per the germline V gene, CDR1 is SNHLY and CDR2 is FYNNEI. Trimming took 6 bases from V and 5 from J, leaving 10 bases between them. This CDR3 spans 12 amino acids. CDR3: CASRAQGETQYF. The CDR3 DNA follows: TGTGCCAGCAGGGCCCAGGGTGAGACCCAGTACTTC.

J is TRBJ1-3 and V is TRBV9, with D hard to call. This CDR3 has 17 residues. The V gene's germline CDR1 is SGDLS and CDR2 YYNGEE. V gave up 0 bases and J gave up 0 bases, with 13 bases separating them. The chain's CDR3 is CASSVGRGRSSGNTIYF. The CDR3 coding sequence is TGTGCCAGCAGCGTAGGGCGGGGTCGAAGCTCTGGAAACACCATATATTTT.

In its sample, this clone was seen once. This chain connects TRBV30 to TRBJ1-5; D is unresolved. The CDR3 length is 15 residues. Trimming cost V 1 base and J 3 bases, with 13 bases left between them. CDR1 is GTSNPN, CDR2 SVGIG, per germline (reference sequence). The CDR3 DNA follows: TGTGCCTGGAGTGATGGGTGGGAGCCCAATCAGCCCCAGCATTTT. Encoded protein: CAWSDGWEPNQPQHF.

V gene TRBV29-1 combines with J gene TRBJ2-7; D is unresolved. Germline CDR1 reads SQVTM; CDR2 reads ANQGSEA. V gave up 6 bases and J gave up 0 bases, with 6 bases separating them. The CDR3 is made up of 11 amino acids. The CDR3 reads CSVWGSYEQYF. The CDR3 DNA reads TGCAGCGTATGGGGCTCCTACGAGCAGTACTTC.

This rearrangement joins TRBV14 to TRBJ2-2; perhaps TRBD2 as D (5 bases). Germline V gene sequence: CDR1 SGHDN, CDR2 FVKESK. The CDR3 loop spans 15 amino acids. Deletions cut 0 bases from V and 7 bases from J, with 12 bases between. The CDR3 coding sequence is TGTGCCAGCAGCCAAGATCTATCGGGGATCGGGGAGCTGTTTTTT. Amino acids: CASSQDLSGIGELFF.

CDR3 loop: CASSLQRGGETQYF. CDR3 coding DNA: TGTGCCAGCAGCTTACAGCGGGGAGGAGAGACCCAGTACTTC. The rearrangement links TRBV7-3 to TRBJ2-5; 7 nucleotides align to TRBD2. The V gene end was trimmed by 2 bases and the J gene end by 4 bases; junction bases not matched to a gene: 4. Germline loops: CDR1 SGHTA, CDR2 FQGTGA. This CDR3 is 14 amino acids long.

This clone came up once. This rearrangement joins TRBV5-1 to TRBJ1-2; TRBD1 agrees at 9 bases. The CDR3 runs 17 residues. Germline V gene lookup returns CDR1 SGHRS and CDR2 YFSETQ. Trimming removed 4 bases from V and 4 bases from J; junction bases left unmatched: 14. The CDR3 reads CASSPGDRDRPPYGYTF. DNA of the CDR3: TGCGCCAGCAGCCCGGGGGACAGGGACCGGCCCCCCTATGGCTACACCTTC. The full variable domain, its missing parts supplied by reference TRBV5-1 and TRBJ1-2, is KAGVTQTPRYLIKTRGQQVTLSCSPISGHRSVSWYQQTPGQGLQFLFEYFSETQRNKGNFPGRFSGRQFSNSRSEMNVSTLELGDSALYLCASSPGDRDRPPYGYTFGSGTRLTVV.

The rearrangement links TRBV28 to TRBJ2-5, with D tentatively TRBD1 (5 bases). Trimming removed 4 bases at V and 2 bases at J, with 17 bases between. Germline V gene sequence: CDR1 MDHEN, CDR2 SYDVKM. The CDR3 contains 16 residues. The CDR3, as DNA: TGTGCCAGCAGTTCCCCCTCTCGACAGATACAAGAGACCCAGTACTTC. It translates to CASSSPSRQIQETQYF.

This sequence joins TRBV30 and TRBJ2-3, with unresolved D. The V gene's germline CDR1 is GTSNPN and CDR2 SVGIG (reference sequence). The V gene lost 1 base and the J gene lost 5 bases, with 7 bases spanning the gap. This CDR3 comprises 12 residues. The CDR3 region has the DNA TGTGCCTGGAGTGCGACCGGAGATACGCAGTATTTT. This sequence encodes CAWSATGDTQYF.

The chain recombines TRBV4-3 with TRBJ2-7; D perhaps matches TRBD2 (5 bases). The CDR3 extends over 15 amino acids. V was trimmed by 3 bases and J by 4 bases, leaving 16 bases between them. In germline, CDR1 is LGHNA, CDR2 YSLEER. In nucleotides, the CDR3 is TGCGCCAGCAGCCAGGGAGACTACTCCCGTTACGAGCAGTACTTC. Translating gives CASSQGDYSRYEQYF.